These T cell receptor beta chains were read from a single sample in a study of cytomegalovirus exposure and HLA in healthy donors. The method was immunoSEQ multiplex PCR; TCRdb's version includes in-frame clones alone and lacks a portion of them. Of 75,000 to 85,000 clones listed, approximately 91% are singletons. The sample comprised PBMCs. The receptors come from a man aged 25 to 45 in good health and CMV-seronegative. Both conserved end residues are part of each CDR3. Each record gives: V gene, J gene, CDR3 protein.

>TRBV9|TRBJ1-1
CASSVGAGTTEAFF
>TRBV28|TRBJ2-5
CASSPQETQYF
>TRBV5-8|TRBJ1-6
CASTKIRDRGLQPLHF
>TRBV11-2|TRBJ2-1
CASSTGLLNEQFF
>TRBV7-2|TRBJ1-6
CASSLPGQGVNSPLHF
>TRBV13|TRBJ1-5
CASSLDRVNQPQHF
>TRBV7-6|TRBJ2-7
CASSLEKTGYYEQYF
>TRBV4-2|TRBJ2-7
CASSQVLGTAHEQYF
>TRBV5-4|TRBJ2-3
CASSSFRGGADTQYF
>TRBV27|TRBJ2-7
CASSRPGQDALEQYF
>TRBV11-3|TRBJ2-5
CASSKGQIPLETQYF
>TRBV19|TRBJ2-1
CASTGDRAVYNEQFF
>TRBV15|TRBJ2-1
CAATGNQGYEQFF
>TRBV6-4|TRBJ1-6
CARPGSNNSPLHF
>TRBV5-1|TRBJ2-3
CASSSGLSTDTQYF
>TRBV29-1|TRBJ1-2
CSVVPGGGGNYGYTF
>TRBV11-2|TRBJ1-3
CASSLAGQQNTIYF
>TRBV4-1|TRBJ2-7
CASSQTGTGKTEQYF
>TRBV13|TRBJ2-3
CASSLVGDRGADTQYF
>TRBV5-1|TRBJ1-1
CASRTDLMNTEAFF
>TRBV21-1|TRBJ1-5
CASSSTGENQPQHF
>TRBV6-1|TRBJ2-7
CASSENLAGGPYEQYF
>TRBV2|TRBJ2-1
CASSERRGGGNEQFF
>TRBV7-2|TRBJ1-6
CASSRRTPGQGRFNSPLHF
>TRBV18|TRBJ2-3
CASSGPKADTQYF
>TRBV19|TRBJ2-5
CASSLNRVQETQYF
>TRBV11-2|TRBJ1-6
CASSVQGYNSPLHF
>TRBV6-4|TRBJ1-1
CASSLGQWTEAFF
>TRBV7-2|TRBJ1-2
CASRPTRTGGLIGYGYTF
>TRBV29-1|TRBJ2-1
CSVEDPRSVLEQFF
>TRBV28|TRBJ1-3
CASNEGNTIYF
>TRBV6-5|TRBJ1-2
CASSYGQSNYGYTF
>TRBV27|TRBJ1-5
CASSRSGVQPQHF
>TRBV28|TRBJ2-1
CASSAPIGQFF
>TRBV6-6|TRBJ1-6
CASSYGFDRTNSPLHF
>TRBV4-1|TRBJ1-3
CASSGTGVNTIYF
>TRBV27|TRBJ2-5
CASSPGTGSWARYF
>TRBV6-6|TRBJ2-5
CASGPDRGRQETQYF
>TRBV7-9|TRBJ1-5
CASSLEGVQPQHF
>TRBV19|TRBJ2-7
CASTPQRGGSAGPYEQYF
>TRBV6-6|TRBJ1-1
CASSYPTGSSEAFF
>TRBV13|TRBJ2-2
CASSGQGDGTGELFF
>TRBV15|TRBJ2-7
CATSRSWGAAYEQYF
>TRBV2|TRBJ2-7
CASSASVSGEQYF
>TRBV25-1|TRBJ2-1
CASRVAGQGDYNEQFF
>TRBV6-5|TRBJ2-1
CASSYSSGGTGEQFF
>TRBV21-1|TRBJ1-4
CASRKPTGGKEKLFF
>TRBV4-1|TRBJ2-7
CASSQDPGTGAINYEQYF
>TRBV29-1|TRBJ2-7
CSVSGGTAYEQYF
>TRBV18|TRBJ2-7
CASSPPGQGSYEQYF
>TRBV4-1|TRBJ1-1
CASSQGQETGGAFF
>TRBV19|TRBJ2-1
CASSPLWQGGNEQFF
>TRBV2|TRBJ2-6
CGDRSGANVLTF
>TRBV5-1|TRBJ2-7
CASSWTLTGGGYEQYF
>TRBV29-1|TRBJ2-5
CSVEDFRDSQFETQYF